A selection of T cell receptor beta chains follows, all from one sample in a study of T cell repertoires and HLA-DP antigens. Method: immunoSEQ multiplex PCR; TCRdb's copy keeps in-frame clones and lacks some. The data contain approximately 720 clones, roughly 50% of them seen just once; the ten biggest clones take up over 25%. The sequencing sample was made of alloreactive CD137+ CD4+ T cells from cultured PBMCs. The receptors originated from a woman under 30 in good health and CMV-seronegative. Each CDR3 is given with its conserved first and last residue. The D gene is left open where the match is weak. Some rows have no size entry. The others give once, few or many, or a class for an expanded clone.

clone size,V gene,J gene,D gene,CDR3 DNA,CDR3 protein
.,TRBV18,TRBJ2-7,.,TGTGCCAGCTCACCTAATGCGGGGTCCTCCTACGAGCAGTACTTC,CASSPNAGSSYEQYF
.,TRBV11-2,TRBJ1-1,.,TGTGCCAGCAGACTAGGGGGATCGCCCAAAGCTTTCTTT,CASRLGGSPKAFF
.,TRBV2,TRBJ2-1,TRBD1,TGTGCCAGCAGTGCCATGGGACAGGGGTCCAATGAGCAGTTCTTC,CASSAMGQGSNEQFF
.,TRBV27,TRBJ2-7,.,TGTGCCAGCAGTTTCGAGGGCGAGCAGTACTTC,CASSFEGEQYF
.,TRBV18,TRBJ2-6,TRBD2,TGTGCCAGCTCACCACTAGGACTAGCGAACTCTGGGGCCAACGTCCTGACTTTC,CASSPLGLANSGANVLTF
.,TRBV23-1,TRBJ2-6,.,TGCGCCAGCAGTCTGATTAGGCAACAAAGTCGGGCCAACGTCCTGACTTTC,CASSLIRQQSRANVLTF
.,TRBV7-9,TRBJ2-4,.,TGTGCCAGCAGCTTAGCCTCGCACAGCACAAACATTCAGTACTTC,CASSLASHSTNIQYF
few,TRBV30,TRBJ2-7,TRBD1,TGTGCCTGGGGGGGACAGGGCGACGAGCAGTACTTC,CAWGGQGDEQYF
.,TRBV11-3,TRBJ2-3,.,TGTGCCAGCAGCTTAGGGTCGGCCACAGATACGCAGTATTTT,CASSLGSATDTQYF
.,TRBV6-6,TRBJ1-4,.,TGTGCCAGTAAAGGGAGTGTATGGAATGAAAAACTGTTTTTT,CASKGSVWNEKLFF
.,TRBV7-3,TRBJ1-6,TRBD1,TGTGCCAGCAGCCTACAGGGGGGGAGTTCACCCCTCCACTTT,CASSLQGGSSPLHF